The T cell receptor beta chain described here comes from a study of blood T cell repertoires in COVID-19. Study information: Sites in the United States, Italy and Spain provided acute and convalescent COVID-19 samples.

Original data processing: For nucleated cells, counts were estimated from reference gene primer amplification. Clones were sequenced by immunoSEQ multiplex PCR, and TCRdb holds only the in-frame ones, with some missing. V and J calls and clone size come straight from that table; D and trimming were deduced from the DNA. The table records around 64,000 clones, roughly 90% of them present only once. This clone was seen only once. The specimen sequenced was peripheral blood. This TCR came from a man aged 25 to 45 with acute or convalescent COVID-19.

This CDR3 is CASRDGTGGTDTQYF. The CDR3 DNA sequence: TGTGCCAGCAGGGACGGGACAGGGGGAACAGATACGCAGTATTTT. The V call is TRBV6-5, the J call TRBJ2-3, with TRBD1 identical over 11 bases. The junction had 5 bases not matched to a gene; V was cut back by 6 bases and J by 3 bases. Germline V gene data show CDR1 as MNHEY and CDR2 as SVGAGI. The CDR3 has 15 amino acids.